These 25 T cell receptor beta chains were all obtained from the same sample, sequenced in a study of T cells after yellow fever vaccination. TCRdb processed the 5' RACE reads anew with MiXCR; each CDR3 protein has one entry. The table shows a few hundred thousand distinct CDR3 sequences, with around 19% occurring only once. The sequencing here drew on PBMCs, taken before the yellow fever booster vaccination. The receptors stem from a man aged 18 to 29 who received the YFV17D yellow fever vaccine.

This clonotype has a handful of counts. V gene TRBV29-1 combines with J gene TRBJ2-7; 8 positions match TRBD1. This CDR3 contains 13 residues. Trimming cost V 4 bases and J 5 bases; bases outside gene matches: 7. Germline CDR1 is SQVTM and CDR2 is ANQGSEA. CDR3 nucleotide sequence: TGCAGCGTTGGGACAGGGTCGGGGGACGAGCAGTACTTC. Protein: CSVGTGSGDEQYF.

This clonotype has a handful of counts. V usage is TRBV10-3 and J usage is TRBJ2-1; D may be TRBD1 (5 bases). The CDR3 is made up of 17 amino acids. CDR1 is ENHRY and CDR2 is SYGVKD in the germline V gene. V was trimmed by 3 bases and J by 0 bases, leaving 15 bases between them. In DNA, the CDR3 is TGTGCCATCAGTGATCCTGGCAGGGCCATCTCCTACAATGAGCAGTTCTTC. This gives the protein CAISDPGRAISYNEQFF.

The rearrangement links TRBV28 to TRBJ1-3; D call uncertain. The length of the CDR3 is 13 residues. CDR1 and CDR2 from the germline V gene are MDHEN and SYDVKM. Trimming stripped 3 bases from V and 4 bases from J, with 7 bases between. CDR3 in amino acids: CASSFYTGNTIYF. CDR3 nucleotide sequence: TGTGCCAGCAGTTTCTACACGGGAAACACCATATATTTT.

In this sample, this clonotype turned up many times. The CDR3 spells CASSLPLSSYNEQFF. CDR3 nucleotide sequence: TGCGCCAGCAGCCTGCCGTTAAGCTCCTACAATGAGCAGTTCTTC. V gene TRBV5-1 combines with J gene TRBJ2-1; D gene ambiguous. The CDR3 runs to 15 residues. Germline V gene data show CDR1 as SGHRS and CDR2 as YFSETQ. Trimming cost V 4 bases and J 0 bases, with 11 bases left between them.

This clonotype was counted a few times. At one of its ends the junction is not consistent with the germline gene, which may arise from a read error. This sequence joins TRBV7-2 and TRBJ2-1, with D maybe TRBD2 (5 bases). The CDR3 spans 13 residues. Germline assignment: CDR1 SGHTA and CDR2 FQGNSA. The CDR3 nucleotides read TGTGCCAGCAGCTTAGCTAGAACGGGGAACGAGGTCTTC. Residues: CASSLARTGNEVF.

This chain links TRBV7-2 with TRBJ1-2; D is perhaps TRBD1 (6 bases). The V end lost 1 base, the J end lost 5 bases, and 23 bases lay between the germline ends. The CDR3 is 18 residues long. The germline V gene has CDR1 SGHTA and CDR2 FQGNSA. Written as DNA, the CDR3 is TGTGCCAGCAGCTTAGTACGTTGGGGGCGAGACCTTTCTTATGGCTACACCTTC. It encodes CASSLVRWGRDLSYGYTF.

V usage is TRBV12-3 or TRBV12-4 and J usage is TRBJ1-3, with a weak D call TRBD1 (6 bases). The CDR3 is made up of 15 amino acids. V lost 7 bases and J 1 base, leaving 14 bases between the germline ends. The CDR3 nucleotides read TGTGCCAGCACCCTCTCAGGGGAATCTGGAAACACCATATATTTT. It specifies CASTLSGESGNTIYF.

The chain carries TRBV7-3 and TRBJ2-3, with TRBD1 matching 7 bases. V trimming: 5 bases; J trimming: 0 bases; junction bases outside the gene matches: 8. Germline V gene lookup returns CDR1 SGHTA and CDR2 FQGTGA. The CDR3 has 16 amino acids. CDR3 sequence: CASSRTPTGSTDTQYF. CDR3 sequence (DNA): TGTGCCAGCAGCCGTACCCCGACAGGGAGCACAGATACGCAGTATTTT.

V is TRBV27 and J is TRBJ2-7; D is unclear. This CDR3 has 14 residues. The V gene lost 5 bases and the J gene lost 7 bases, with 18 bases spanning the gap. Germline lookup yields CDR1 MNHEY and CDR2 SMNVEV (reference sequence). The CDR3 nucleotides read TGTGCCAGCAGTCCTATGGTGGGGTTGGGGGAGCAGTACGTC. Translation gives CASSPMVGLGEQYV.

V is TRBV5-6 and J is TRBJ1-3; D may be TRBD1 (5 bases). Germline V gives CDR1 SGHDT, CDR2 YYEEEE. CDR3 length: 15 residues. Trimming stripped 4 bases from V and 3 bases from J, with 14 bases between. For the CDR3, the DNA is TGTGCCAGCAGCGGGAGAGAGGGGAATGGAAACACCATATATTTT. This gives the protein CASSGREGNGNTIYF.

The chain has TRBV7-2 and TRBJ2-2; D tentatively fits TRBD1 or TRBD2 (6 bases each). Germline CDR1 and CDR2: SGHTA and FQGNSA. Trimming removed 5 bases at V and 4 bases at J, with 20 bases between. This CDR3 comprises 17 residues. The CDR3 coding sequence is TGTGCCAGCAGCCAAAGCCGAGATGGGGGGCGCACCGGGGAGCTGTTTTTT. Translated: CASSQSRDGGRTGELFF.

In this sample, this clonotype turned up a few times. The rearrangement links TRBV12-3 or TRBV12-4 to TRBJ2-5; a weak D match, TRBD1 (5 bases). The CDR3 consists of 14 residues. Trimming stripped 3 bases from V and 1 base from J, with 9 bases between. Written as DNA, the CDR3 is TGTGCCAGCAGTTTGTGGCAGGGCCAAGAGACCCAGTACTTC. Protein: CASSLWQGQETQYF.

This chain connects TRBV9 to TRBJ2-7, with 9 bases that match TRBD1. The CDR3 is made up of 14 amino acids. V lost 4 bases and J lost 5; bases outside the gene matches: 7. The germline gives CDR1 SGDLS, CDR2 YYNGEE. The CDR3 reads CASSPGQGEDEQYF. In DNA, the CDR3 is TGTGCCAGCAGCCCGGGACAGGGTGAGGACGAGCAGTACTTC. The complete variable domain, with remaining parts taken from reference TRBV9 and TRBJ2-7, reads DSGVTQTPKHLITATGQRVTLRCSPRSGDLSVYWYQQSLDQGLQFLIQYYNGEERAKGNILERFSAQQFPDLHSELNLSSLELGDSALYFCASSPGQGEDEQYFGPGTRLTVT.

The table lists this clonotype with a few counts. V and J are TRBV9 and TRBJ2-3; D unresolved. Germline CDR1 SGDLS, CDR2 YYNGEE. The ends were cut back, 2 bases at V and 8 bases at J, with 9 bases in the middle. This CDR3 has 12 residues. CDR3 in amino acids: CASSVSSSTQYF. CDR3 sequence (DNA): TGTGCCAGCAGCGTTAGTAGTAGTACGCAGTATTTT.

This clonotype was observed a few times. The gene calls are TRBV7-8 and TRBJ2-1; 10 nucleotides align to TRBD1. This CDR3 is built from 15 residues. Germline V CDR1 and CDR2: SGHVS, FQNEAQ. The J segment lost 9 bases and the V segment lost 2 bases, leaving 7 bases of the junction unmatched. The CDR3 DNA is TGTGCCAGCAGCTTATGGACAGGGGGGCCGGGTGAGCAGTTCTTC. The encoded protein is CASSLWTGGPGEQFF.

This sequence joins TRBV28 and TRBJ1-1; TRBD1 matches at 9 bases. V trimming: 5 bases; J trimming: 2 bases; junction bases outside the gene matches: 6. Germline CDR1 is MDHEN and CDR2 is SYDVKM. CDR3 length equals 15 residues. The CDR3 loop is CASSPETGGNTEAFF. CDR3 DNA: TGTGCCAGCAGTCCCGAGACAGGGGGTAACACTGAAGCTTTCTTT.

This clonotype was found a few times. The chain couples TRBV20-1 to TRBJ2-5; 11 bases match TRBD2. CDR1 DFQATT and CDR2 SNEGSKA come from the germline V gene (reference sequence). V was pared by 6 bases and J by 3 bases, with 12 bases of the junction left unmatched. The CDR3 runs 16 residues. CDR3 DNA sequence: TGCAGTGCCAGAACCGGGACTAGCGGTGGTAAAGAGACCCAGTACTTC. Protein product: CSARTGTSGGKETQYF.

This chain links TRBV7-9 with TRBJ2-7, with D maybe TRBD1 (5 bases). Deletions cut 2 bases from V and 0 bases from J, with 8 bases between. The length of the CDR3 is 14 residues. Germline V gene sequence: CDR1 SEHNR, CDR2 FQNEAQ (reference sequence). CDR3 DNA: TGTGCCAGCAGCTTATTTGACAGCTCCTACGAGCAGTACGTC. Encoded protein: CASSLFDSSYEQYV.

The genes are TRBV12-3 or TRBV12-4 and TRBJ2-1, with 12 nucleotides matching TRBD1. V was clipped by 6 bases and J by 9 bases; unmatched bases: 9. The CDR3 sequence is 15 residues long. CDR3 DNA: TGTGCCAGCAGCCCGGGACAGGGGGCGCAGGGTGAGCAGTTCTTC. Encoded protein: CASSPGQGAQGEQFF.

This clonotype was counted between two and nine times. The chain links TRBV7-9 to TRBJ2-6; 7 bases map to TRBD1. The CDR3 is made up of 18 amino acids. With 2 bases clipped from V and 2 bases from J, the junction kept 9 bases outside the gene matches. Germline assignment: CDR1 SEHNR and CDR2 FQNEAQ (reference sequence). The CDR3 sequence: CASSLRQGWPPGANVLTF. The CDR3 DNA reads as TGTGCCAGCAGCTTAAGACAGGGTTGGCCTCCTGGGGCCAACGTCCTGACTTTC.

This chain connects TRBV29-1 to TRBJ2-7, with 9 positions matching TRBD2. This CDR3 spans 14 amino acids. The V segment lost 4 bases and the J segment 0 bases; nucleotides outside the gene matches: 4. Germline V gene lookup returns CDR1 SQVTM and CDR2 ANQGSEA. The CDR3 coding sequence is TGCAGCGTTGTGAGCGGGGGGAACTCCTACGAGCAGTACGTC. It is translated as CSVVSGGNSYEQYV.

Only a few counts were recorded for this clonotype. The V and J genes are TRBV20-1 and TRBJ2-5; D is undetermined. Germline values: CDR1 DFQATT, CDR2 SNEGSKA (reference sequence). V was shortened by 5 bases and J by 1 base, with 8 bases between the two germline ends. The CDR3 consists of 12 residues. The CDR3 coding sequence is TGCAGTGCTGAGAGGCCCCAAGAGACCCAGTACTTC. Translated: CSAERPQETQYF.

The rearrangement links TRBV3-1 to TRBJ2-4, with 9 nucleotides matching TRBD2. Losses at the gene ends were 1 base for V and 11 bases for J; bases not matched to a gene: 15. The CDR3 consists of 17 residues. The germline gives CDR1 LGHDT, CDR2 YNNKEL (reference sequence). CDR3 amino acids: CASSQGPRLAAGGVQYF. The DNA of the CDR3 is TGTGCCAGCAGCCAAGGGCCGAGACTAGCGGCCGGGGGTGTTCAGTACTTC.

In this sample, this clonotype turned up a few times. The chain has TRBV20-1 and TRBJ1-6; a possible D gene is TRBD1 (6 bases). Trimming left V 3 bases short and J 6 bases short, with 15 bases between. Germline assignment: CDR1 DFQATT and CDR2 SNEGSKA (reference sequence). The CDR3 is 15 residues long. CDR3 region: CSARGQGLSNSPLHF. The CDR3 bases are TGCAGTGCTAGGGGGCAGGGGTTGAGTAATTCACCCCTCCACTTT.

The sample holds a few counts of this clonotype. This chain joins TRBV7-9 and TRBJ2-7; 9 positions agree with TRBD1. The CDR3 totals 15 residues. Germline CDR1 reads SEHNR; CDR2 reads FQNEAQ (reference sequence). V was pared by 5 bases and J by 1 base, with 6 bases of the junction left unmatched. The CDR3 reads CASSRTGGESYEQYF. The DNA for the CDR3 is TGTGCCAGCAGCCGTACAGGGGGCGAATCCTACGAGCAGTACTTC.